A single sample gave rise to the 18 T cell receptor beta chains below, sequenced in a study of shared clonotypes between healthy human individuals. Sequenced by immunoSEQ multiplex PCR; TCRdb stores in-frame clones only, minus some. This table holds 800,000 or so clones, around 96% found once. Naive-designated CD8 cells lacked CD45RO, were positively enriched for CCR7, and omitted terminally differentiated effector memory CD45RA+ cells. Specimen: naive CD8+ T cells sorted from blood. The source is a man aged 25-45 years in good health.

The chain has TRBV13 and TRBJ2-3; the match to TRBD2 covers 8 bases. From germline, CDR1 is PRHDT and CDR2 FYEKMQ (reference sequence). The V gene end was trimmed by 2 bases and the J gene end by 10 bases; junction bases not matched to a gene: 8. The CDR3 spans 14 residues. In DNA form, the CDR3 reads TGTGCCAGCAGCTTATCTCTAAGCGGGAGAGCGCAGTATTTT. Translation: CASSLSLSGRAQYF.

The rearrangement joins TRBV20-1 to TRBJ2-1; D uncertain. CDR1 and CDR2 from the germline V gene are DFQATT and SNEGSKA (reference sequence). This CDR3 is 11 amino acids long. Trimming stripped 8 bases from V and 7 bases from J, with 12 bases between. CDR3 loop: CSPAYGNEQFF. For the CDR3, the DNA is TGCAGTCCCGCATATGGGAATGAGCAGTTCTTC.

The chain uses TRBV18 and TRBJ1-4; maybe TRBD1 (5 bases). The germline gives CDR1 KGHSH, CDR2 LQKENI. V was shortened by 3 bases and J by 5 bases, with 16 bases between the two germline ends. The CDR3 sequence is 16 residues long. CDR3 sequence: CASSPSPTETNEKLFF. The CDR3, as DNA: TGTGCCAGCTCACCCTCCCCGACAGAGACAAATGAAAAACTGTTTTTT.

The genes are TRBV6-1 and TRBJ2-1; D ambiguous. The germline V gene encodes CDR1 MNHNS and CDR2 SASEGT. V lost 1 base, J lost 5 bases, and 21 bases lay in between. CDR3 size: 18 residues. The DNA for the CDR3 is TGTGCCAGCAGTGAAGATACGTTAATAAAGTTAGGTAACAATGAGCAGTTCTTC. Residues: CASSEDTLIKLGNNEQFF.

The chain uses TRBV9 and TRBJ2-1; tentative D call: TRBD1 (6 bases). V was cut by 3 bases and J by 3 bases, with 13 bases left in between. Germline V CDR1 and CDR2: SGDLS, YYNGEE. This CDR3 has 15 residues. CDR3 sequence reads: CASSARGEDYNEQFF. In DNA form, the CDR3 reads TGTGCCAGCAGCGCCAGGGGAGAGGACTACAATGAGCAGTTCTTC. The full variable domain, in which reference TRBV9 and TRBJ2-1 provide the parts outside the CDR3, is DSGVTQTPKHLITATGQRVTLRCSPRSGDLSVYWYQQSLDQGLQFLIQYYNGEERAKGNILERFSAQQFPDLHSELNLSSLELGDSALYFCASSARGEDYNEQFFGPGTRLTVL.

V and J are TRBV13 and TRBJ2-7; D gene unclear. Germline V gene data show CDR1 as PRHDT and CDR2 as FYEKMQ (reference sequence). This CDR3 has 15 residues. Trimming removed 5 bases at V and 3 bases at J, with 17 bases between. The CDR3 region is CASSRATDLGYEQYF. The CDR3 region has the DNA TGTGCCAGCAGCCGAGCGACGGATCTCGGCTACGAGCAGTACTTC.

This clone has a single count. V usage is TRBV7-9 and J usage is TRBJ1-2, with D unresolved. The CDR3 contains 14 residues. In germline, CDR1 is SEHNR, CDR2 FQNEAQ (reference sequence). Trimming removed 5 bases at V and 6 bases at J, with 16 bases between. The CDR3 here is CASSISEDLDGYTF. In DNA form, the CDR3 reads TGTGCCAGCAGCATATCGGAGGATCTGGATGGCTACACCTTC.

The chain couples TRBV7-6 to TRBJ2-7; perhaps TRBD2 as D (7 bases). The length of the CDR3 is 14 residues. CDR1 is SGHVS and CDR2 is FNYEAQ in the germline V gene. The ends were cut back, 4 bases at V and 0 bases at J, with 10 bases in the middle. Here the CDR3 reads CASSWGGGSYEQYF. CDR3 sequence (DNA): TGTGCCAGCAGCTGGGGGGGCGGCTCCTACGAGCAGTACTTC.

On this clone: Other DNA sequences in the sample encode the same CDR3. DNA of the CDR3: TGTGCCAGCAGTTTACAGGGGGTATCCTACGAGCAGTACTTC. It yields the protein CASSLQGVSYEQYF. The rearrangement uses TRBV27 and TRBJ2-7, with 7 bases lining up with TRBD1. CDR3 length: 14 residues. Germline V lookup: CDR1 MNHEY, CDR2 SMNVEV (reference sequence). V gave up 2 bases and J gave up 1 base; unmatched junction bases: 2.

The chain carries TRBV7-9 and TRBJ2-3; 9 bases are shared with TRBD2. The V and J ends lost 5 bases and 0 bases, in that order; junction bases with no gene match: 15. Germline CDR1 and CDR2: SEHNR and FQNEAQ (reference sequence). CDR3 size: 19 residues. Here the CDR3 DNA reads TGTGCCAGCAGCCCCCCTGGGGAGAGCGGGGGGCGAAGCACAGATACGCAGTATTTT. It is translated as CASSPPGESGGRSTDTQYF.

V gene TRBV15 combines with J gene TRBJ1-1, with D perhaps TRBD1 (5 bases). Germline V gives CDR1 LNHNV, CDR2 YYDKDF (reference sequence). CDR3 length: 14 amino acids. V lost 1 base, J lost 5 bases, and 11 bases lay in between. The CDR3 loop reads CATSRGTSVTEAFF. The CDR3 coding sequence is TGTGCCACCAGCAGAGGGACATCAGTTACTGAAGCTTTCTTT.

The sample holds one count of this clone. The chain carries TRBV7-8 and TRBJ2-1; D unclear. The CDR3 has 14 amino acids. CDR1 and CDR2 from the germline V gene are SGHVS and FQNEAQ. The ends were cut back, 5 bases at V and 8 bases at J, with 16 bases in the middle. CDR3 protein: CASSEEMGRDEQFF. The CDR3 region has the DNA TGTGCCAGCAGCGAAGAGATGGGCCGGGATGAGCAGTTCTTC. The full variable domain, rest sourced from reference TRBV7-8 and TRBJ2-1, is GAGVSQSPRYKVAKRGQDVALRCDPISGHVSLFWYQQALGQGPEFLTYFQNEAQLDKSGLPSDRFFAERPEGSVSTLKIQRTQQEDSAVYLCASSEEMGRDEQFFGPGTRLTVL.

The gene calls are TRBV5-1 and TRBJ2-3; no reliable D call. The CDR3 is 13 amino acids. CDR1 and CDR2 from the germline V gene are SGHRS and YFSETQ. With 0 bases removed from V and 4 bases from J, the gap between germline ends came to 6 bases. In DNA, the CDR3 is TGCGCCAGCAGCTTGGGTACCCCAGATACGCAGTATTTT. Translating gives CASSLGTPDTQYF.

This chain uses TRBV6-5 with TRBJ2-7, with a tentative D call TRBD1 (6 bases). V dropped 2 bases and J dropped 0 bases, with 8 bases sitting between them. Germline V lookup: CDR1 MNHEY, CDR2 SVGAGI. The CDR3 spans 14 residues. CDR3: CASSYGGYSYEQYF. The CDR3 region has the DNA TGTGCCAGCAGTTACGGGGGCTACTCCTACGAGCAGTACTTC.

A note on this clone: Other DNA sequences of this sample code for an identical CDR3. This chain joins TRBV28 and TRBJ1-1; D is perhaps TRBD1 (5 bases). The CDR3 is made up of 14 amino acids. The V end was cut by 3 bases, the J end by 5 bases, with 13 bases between. Looked up from germline, CDR1 is MDHEN and CDR2 is SYDVKM. CDR3 region: CASSLGTGGTEAFF. For the CDR3, the DNA is TGTGCCAGCAGTTTGGGGACTGGGGGGACTGAAGCTTTCTTT.

This rearrangement joins TRBV19 to TRBJ2-3; D possibly uses TRBD1 or TRBD2 (6 bases each). V was clipped by 7 bases and J by 4 bases, with 18 bases between them. The CDR3 length is 15 residues. Germline-derived CDR1 and CDR2 are LNHDA and SQIVND (reference sequence). The CDR3 nucleotides read TGTGCCAGTACTCCGTACGGGGGCCCCGCAGATACGCAGTATTTT. It yields the protein CASTPYGGPADTQYF.

This sequence joins TRBV19 and TRBJ2-1; 9 nucleotides match TRBD2. With V trimmed by 6 bases and J by 7 bases, 7 bases remained unmatched. Germline-derived CDR1 and CDR2 are LNHDA and SQIVND (reference sequence). The CDR3 extends over 14 amino acids. CDR3 sequence reads: CASSLLAGANEQFF. DNA of the CDR3: TGTGCCAGTAGCCTGTTAGCGGGAGCTAATGAGCAGTTCTTC.

Here the CDR3 DNA reads TGTGCCAGCAGCTTAGTGGCTAGCGTGCCCCATGAGCAGTTCTTC. Translated, it gives CASSLVASVPHEQFF. The chain couples TRBV11-2 to TRBJ2-1; a possible D gene is TRBD2 (6 bases). The CDR3 loop spans 15 amino acids. Germline CDR1 is SGHAT and CDR2 is FQNNGV. The V gene lost 1 base and the J gene lost 8 bases, with 15 bases spanning the gap.